The present entry profiles one T cell receptor (beta chain) with its context. Germline V CDR1 and CDR2: MDHEN, SYDVKM. The CDR3 loop spans 14 amino acids. The V gene lost 3 bases and the J gene lost 4 bases, with 12 bases spanning the gap. This sample was taken from a study of patients and donors after allogeneic stem cell transplantation. MiXCR, applied by TCRdb to the RT-PCR reads, yields one record per CDR3 protein. In the table there are a few hundred thousand distinct CDR3 sequences, more than 35% of which are singletons. The source is a human donor who was either an allogeneic HSCT recipient or a stem cell or donor lymphocyte infusion donor (not recorded which). It is not recorded whose cells these are; they may come from a transplant donor. V gene TRBV28 combines with J gene TRBJ1-2; D is perhaps TRBD1 (5 bases). Sequenced sample: blood, either unsorted or a sorted T cell fraction (not recorded which). Here the CDR3 reads CASSFPWGSYGYTF. The CDR3 DNA follows: TGTGCCAGCAGTTTCCCTTGGGGGTCCTATGGCTACACCTTC.